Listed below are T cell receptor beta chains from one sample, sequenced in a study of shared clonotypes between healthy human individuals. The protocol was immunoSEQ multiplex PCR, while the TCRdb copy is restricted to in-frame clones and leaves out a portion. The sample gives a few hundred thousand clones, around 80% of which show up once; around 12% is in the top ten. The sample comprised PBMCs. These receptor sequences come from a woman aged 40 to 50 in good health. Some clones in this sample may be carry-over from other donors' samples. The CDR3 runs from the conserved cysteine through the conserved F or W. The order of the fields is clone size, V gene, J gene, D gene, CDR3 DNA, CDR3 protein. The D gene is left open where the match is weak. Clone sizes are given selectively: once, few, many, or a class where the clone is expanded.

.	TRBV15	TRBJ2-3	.	TGTGCCACCAGCAGAGATGAGGCCGGGTCAGATACGCAGTATTTT	CATSRDEAGSDTQYF
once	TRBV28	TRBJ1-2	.	TGTGCCAGCAGTCTGACAGGTACGGATGGCTACACCTTC	CASSLTGTDGYTF
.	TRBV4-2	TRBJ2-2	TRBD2	TGTGCCAGCAGCCAAGTGCTAGCGGGACGCGGCACCGGGGAGCTGTTTTTT	CASSQVLAGRGTGELFF
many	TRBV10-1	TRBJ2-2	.	TGCGCCAGCAGTGAGTCGACATTTAGCCTCACCGGGGAGCTGTTTTTT	CASSESTFSLTGELFF
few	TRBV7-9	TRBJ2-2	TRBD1	TGTGCCAGCAGCTACGGGACAGTTAACACCGGGGAGCTGTTTTTT	CASSYGTVNTGELFF
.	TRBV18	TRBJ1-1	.	TGTGCCAGCTCACCACAGGTGAACACTGAAGCTTTCTTT	CASSPQVNTEAFF
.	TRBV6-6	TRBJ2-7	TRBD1	TGTGCCTCCCACAGGGGGGACGAGCAGTACTTC	CASHRGDEQYF
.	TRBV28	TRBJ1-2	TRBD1	TGTGCCAGCAGTTCCCCCAGGGGGCGGCACTATGGCTACACCTTC	CASSSPRGRHYGYTF
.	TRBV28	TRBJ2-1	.	TGTGCCAGCAGTTTAGGTGGCGCCGCCTACAATGAGCAGTTCTTC	CASSLGGAAYNEQFF
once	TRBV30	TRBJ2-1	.	TGTGCCTCAACCTGGAGTTTAGGGGAGCAGTTCTTC	CASTWSLGEQFF
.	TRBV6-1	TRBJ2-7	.	TGTGCCAGCAGTGAACTGGGTCCCCTAGGCGAGCAGTACTTC	CASSELGPLGEQYF
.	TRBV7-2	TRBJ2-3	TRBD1	TGTGCCAGCAGGGACAGGTTGAGCAAAGATACGCAGTATTTT	CASRDRLSKDTQYF
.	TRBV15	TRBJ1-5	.	TGTGCCACCAGTAGAGGGAATCAGCCCCAGCATTTT	CATSRGNQPQHF